A single sample is the source of the 29 T cell receptor beta chains below, sequenced in a study of T-cell reconstitution after alpha-beta-depleted transplantation in children. Unique molecular identifiers featured in how the TCRbeta library was prepared. TCRdb reprocessed the PCR reads with MiXCR, giving one entry per CDR3 protein. The sample gives just over 950,000 distinct CDR3 sequences, roughly 29% of which show up once; about 28% is in the top ten. This specimen was PBMCs, mostly from graft donor cells, taken 360 days after TCRalphabeta/CD19-depleted stem cell transplant. These receptors were collected from a boy under three years old who had a stem cell transplant for SCID, so the T cells may come from the graft donor.

This clonotype was observed a handful of times. The rearrangement uses TRBV7-8 and TRBJ2-7, with 12 bases identical to TRBD2. Germline CDR1 SGHVS, CDR2 FQNEAQ. The V gene end was trimmed by 1 base and the J gene end by 7 bases; junction bases not matched to a gene: 2. The CDR3 loop spans 14 amino acids. CDR3 residues: CASSLGTSGVEQYF. Here the CDR3 DNA reads TGTGCCAGCAGCTTAGGGACTAGCGGGGTTGAGCAGTACTTC.

This clonotype was seen ten or more times. This chain uses TRBV27 with TRBJ2-2; no clear D. The V end lost 2 bases, the J end lost 4 bases, and 5 bases lay between the germline ends. Germline assignment: CDR1 MNHEY and CDR2 SMNVEV (reference sequence). CDR3 length: 13 residues. The CDR3 region is CASSLGLTGELFF. The CDR3, as DNA: TGTGCCAGCAGTTTAGGGCTCACCGGGGAGCTGTTTTTT.

The table lists this clonotype with a few counts. J is TRBJ2-1 and V is TRBV29-1, with a tentative D call TRBD1 (7 bases). From germline, CDR1 is SQVTM and CDR2 ANQGSEA. Trimming stripped 6 bases from V and 12 bases from J, with 21 bases between. The CDR3 runs 13 residues. CDR3 residues: CSVPSDRVGGQFF. The CDR3, as DNA: TGCAGCGTCCCGAGCGACAGGGTGGGGGGGCAGTTCTTC.

This chain uses TRBV12-3 or TRBV12-4 with TRBJ2-3; 7 bases align to TRBD1. The length of the CDR3 is 15 residues. The ends lost 5 bases at V and 5 bases at J; junction bases unmatched: 10. The CDR3 DNA reads TGTGCCAGCAGTCCAAGGACAGGTGGGAGAGATACGCAGTATTTT. It is translated as CASSPRTGGRDTQYF.

The chain combines TRBV5-1 with TRBJ1-4; D is possibly TRBD1 (6 bases). Trimming removed 4 bases from V and 8 bases from J, with 21 bases in between. From germline, CDR1 is SGHRS and CDR2 YFSETQ. This CDR3 comprises 16 residues. CDR3 DNA: TGCGCCAGCAGCCCAACTCCCGGGGGGCGAGACGAAAAACTGTTTTTT. Translated: CASSPTPGGRDEKLFF.

This clonotype was recorded a few times. This sequence joins TRBV5-1 and TRBJ2-4; no reliable D call. The V gene lost 4 bases and the J gene lost 4 bases, with 12 bases spanning the gap. The CDR3 has 14 amino acids. Germline CDR1 reads SGHRS; CDR2 reads YFSETQ. CDR3 sequence: CASSPTAMKNIQYF. CDR3 bases: TGCGCCAGCAGCCCGACGGCAATGAAAAACATTCAGTACTTC.

This clonotype was seen more than once but under ten times. The chain recombines TRBV9 with TRBJ2-1; D is uncertain. Germline CDR1 SGDLS, CDR2 YYNGEE. V was clipped by 2 bases and J by 0 bases, with 9 bases between them. The CDR3 extends over 15 amino acids. The CDR3 DNA follows: TGTGCCAGCAGCGTGAGTCAGTACTCCTACAATGAGCAGTTCTTC. Translated: CASSVSQYSYNEQFF.

Turning to this clonotype: Mismatch with germline at one junction end may stem from a read error. This chain connects TRBV12-3 or TRBV12-4 to TRBJ2-2, with D maybe TRBD1 (7 bases). The CDR3 has 16 amino acids. The CDR3 nucleotides are TGTGCCAGCAGTTTCATCCATCAGGGGGAAGTCGGGGGGCTGTTTTTT. Translation gives CASSFIHQGEVGGLFF.

The V gene is TRBV5-1, the J gene TRBJ2-1; no firm D call. V was shortened by 1 base and J by 8 bases, with 10 bases between the two germline ends. This CDR3 spans 13 amino acids. CDR1 is SGHRS and CDR2 is YFSETQ in the germline V gene. The CDR3 is CASSLSIRDEQFF. In nucleotides, the CDR3 is TGCGCCAGCAGCTTGTCTATCCGGGATGAGCAGTTCTTC. Filled out from reference TRBV5-1 and TRBJ2-1, the complete variable domain reads KAGVTQTPRYLIKTRGQQVTLSCSPISGHRSVSWYQQTPGQGLQFLFEYFSETQRNKGNFPGRFSGRQFSNSRSEMNVSTLELGDSALYLCASSLSIRDEQFFGPGTRLTVL.

This clonotype has more than one count but fewer than ten. This chain joins TRBV6-2 or TRBV6-3 and TRBJ2-3; maybe TRBD1 (6 bases). CDR1 and CDR2 from the germline V gene are MNHEY and SVGEGT. V dropped 8 bases and J dropped 6 bases, with 24 bases sitting between them. The CDR3 consists of 16 residues. CDR3 DNA: TGTGCCAGCCAGACCATGACAGGCGCTTTAGTCGATACGCAGTATTTT. As protein: CASQTMTGALVDTQYF.

This clonotype has only a few counts. The chain carries TRBV5-1 and TRBJ2-7; D not resolved. Germline lookup yields CDR1 SGHRS and CDR2 YFSETQ. Trimming stripped 4 bases from V and 4 bases from J, with 12 bases between. The CDR3 consists of 13 residues. Here the CDR3 DNA reads TGCGCCAGCAGCACCGCTGGCTTTTACGAGCAGTACTTC. Protein sequence: CASSTAGFYEQYF.

The rearrangement links TRBV19 to TRBJ2-1; 14 bases map to TRBD2. CDR3 length: 18 residues. Per the germline V gene, CDR1 is LNHDA and CDR2 is SQIVND (reference sequence). J lost 1 base, V lost 5 bases, and 7 bases had no gene match. CDR3 region: CASSSRRTSGGSYNEQFF. CDR3 DNA sequence: TGTGCCAGTAGTTCTCGACGGACTAGCGGGGGGTCCTACAATGAGCAGTTCTTC. Variable domain in full (rest from reference TRBV19 and TRBJ2-1): DGGITQSPKYLFRKEGQNVTLSCEQNLNHDAMYWYRQDPGQGLRLIYYSQIVNDFQKGDIAEGYSVSREKKESFPLTVTSAQKNPTAFYLCASSSRRTSGGSYNEQFFGPGTRLTVL.

This clonotype was observed a few times. The genes are TRBV27 and TRBJ2-7; the D is unclear. The germline CDR1 and CDR2 sequences are MNHEY and SMNVEV (reference sequence). V was clipped by 2 bases and J by 9 bases, with 17 bases between them. The CDR3 spans 14 residues. CDR3 region: CASSLNTGVVAQYF. CDR3 nucleotide sequence: TGTGCCAGCAGTTTAAATACTGGGGTTGTTGCGCAGTACTTC.

The rearrangement links TRBV3-1 to TRBJ2-7; tentative D call: TRBD2 (6 bases). Germline CDR1 and CDR2: LGHDT and YNNKEL (reference sequence). Between the trimmed V and J ends, which lost 6 bases and 2 bases, there was a span of 14 bases. The CDR3 loop spans 14 amino acids. The CDR3 sequence: CASREGGDTYEQYF. DNA of the CDR3: TGTGCCAGCAGGGAGGGAGGTGATACCTACGAGCAGTACTTC.

V is TRBV5-5 and J is TRBJ2-1, with 12 nucleotides matching TRBD1. Trimming at V came to 5 bases and at J to 9 bases, leaving 9 bases not matched to a gene. CDR1 and CDR2 (germline): SGHKS, YYEKEE (reference sequence). CDR3 length: 15 residues. CDR3 nucleotides: TGTGCCAGCAGGGTTCCGGGACAGGGGGCAGGTGAGCAGTTCTTC. Its protein is CASRVPGQGAGEQFF.

This rearrangement joins TRBV28 to TRBJ1-1, with 8 bases fitting TRBD1. This CDR3 contains 16 residues. J gave up 4 bases and V 6 bases, and 13 bases lay outside the gene matches. CDR1 is MDHEN, CDR2 SYDVKM, per germline. The CDR3 loop reads CASSRGRRTGLTEAFF. CDR3 nucleotide sequence: TGTGCCAGCAGCCGGGGCAGAAGGACAGGGCTCACTGAAGCTTTCTTT.

This chain links TRBV20-1 with TRBJ2-1; 7 bases fit TRBD2. V lost 5 bases, J lost 2 bases, and 9 bases stayed unmatched. The germline CDR1 and CDR2 sequences are DFQATT and SNEGSKA (reference sequence). This CDR3 has 15 amino acids. Written as DNA, the CDR3 is TGCAGTGCTCTTAGCGGGCGTTCCCCCTACAATGAGCAGTTCTTC. Encoded protein: CSALSGRSPYNEQFF.

This chain connects TRBV5-1 to TRBJ2-1; no reliable D call. The CDR3 runs 16 residues. Germline lookup yields CDR1 SGHRS and CDR2 YFSETQ. The V and J ends lost 3 bases and 0 bases respectively, with 13 bases between them. CDR3 sequence: CASSWWLVGSYNEQFF. The CDR3 bases are TGCGCCAGCAGCTGGTGGCTCGTAGGCTCCTACAATGAGCAGTTCTTC.

The rearrangement links TRBV6-1 to TRBJ1-5; 8 bases line up with TRBD1. V was pared by 4 bases and J by 3 bases, with 5 bases of the junction left unmatched. The CDR3 spans 15 residues. In germline, CDR1 is MNHNS, CDR2 SASEGT. CDR3 sequence reads: CASSADRAPNQPQHF. The CDR3 coding sequence is TGTGCCAGCAGTGCGGACAGGGCACCCAATCAGCCCCAGCATTTT.

This clonotype was seen ten or more times. CDR3 sequence reads: CASSPGGYTEAFF. The CDR3 DNA follows: TGTGCCAGCAGCCCAGGGGGGTACACTGAAGCTTTCTTT. The V gene is TRBV27, the J gene TRBJ1-1; 7 bases align to TRBD1. The CDR3 is made up of 13 amino acids. The V gene end was trimmed by 6 bases and the J gene end by 3 bases; junction bases not matched to a gene: 4. Germline-derived CDR1 and CDR2 are MNHEY and SMNVEV (reference sequence).

The chain employs TRBV2 and TRBJ2-1, with 10 positions matching TRBD2. Germline lookup yields CDR1 SNHLY and CDR2 FYNNEI. Germline trimming cut 4 bases from V and 4 bases from J; bases unmatched to any gene: 4. This CDR3 comprises 15 residues. CDR3 DNA: TGTGCCAGCAGTGTTGGGACTAGCGATTACAATGAGCAGTTCTTC. It codes for CASSVGTSDYNEQFF.

DNA of the CDR3: TGTGCCAGCTCCCAAGTGGACAGGGCTAATGAAAAACTGTTTTTT. Its protein is CASSQVDRANEKLFF. V and J are TRBV12-3 or TRBV12-4 and TRBJ1-4; 8 nucleotides align to TRBD1. Trimming took 8 bases from V and 3 from J; bases not matched to a gene: 8. The length of the CDR3 is 15 residues.

The chain combines TRBV28 with TRBJ1-5, with D perhaps matching TRBD1 (5 bases). Germline V CDR1 and CDR2: MDHEN, SYDVKM. The V gene lost 5 bases and the J gene lost 3 bases, with 8 bases spanning the gap. This CDR3 region has 13 residues. CDR3 amino acids: CASSPGYNQPQHF. Written as DNA, the CDR3 is TGTGCCAGCAGTCCAGGGTACAATCAGCCCCAGCATTTT.

The genes are TRBV4-3 and TRBJ2-1, with 10 bases that match TRBD2. Germline-derived CDR1 and CDR2 are LGHNA and YSLEER. This CDR3 has 18 residues. V shed 3 bases and J 7 bases; nucleotides not matched to a gene: 15. The CDR3 sequence is CASSQHTTAGGVKNEQFF. CDR3 coding DNA: TGCGCCAGCAGCCAGCATACCACAGCGGGGGGGGTTAAAAATGAGCAGTTCTTC.

The chain joins TRBV19 to TRBJ2-1; maybe TRBD1 (5 bases). The CDR3 has 16 residues. Germline V CDR1 and CDR2: LNHDA, SQIVND (reference sequence). V dropped 5 bases and J dropped 3 bases, with 17 bases sitting between them. The DNA for the CDR3 is TGTGCCAGTAGTGACTCAGGGTTTAGAAACTACAATGAGCAGTTCTTC. Amino acid sequence: CASSDSGFRNYNEQFF.

The chain carries TRBV20-1 and TRBJ2-7, with D perhaps assigned TRBD1 or TRBD2 (5 bases each). Germline CDR1 is DFQATT and CDR2 is SNEGSKA (reference sequence). V lost 6 bases, J lost 6 bases, and 24 bases lay in between. This CDR3 comprises 15 residues. CDR3 bases: TGCAGTGCCCAAGAGATCGGGGTCTCAGGGCGCGAGCAGTACTTC. Its protein is CSAQEIGVSGREQYF.

The chain employs TRBV29-1 and TRBJ2-1; no clear D gene. The CDR3 consists of 13 residues. Between the trimmed V and J ends, which lost 6 bases and 4 bases, there was a span of 13 bases. The germline V gene encodes CDR1 SQVTM and CDR2 ANQGSEA. The CDR3 loop reads CSVERIGYNEQFF. DNA of the CDR3: TGCAGCGTGGAGCGAATAGGTTACAATGAGCAGTTCTTC.

V and J are TRBV7-9 and TRBJ2-7; no firm D call. Germline CDR1 SEHNR, CDR2 FQNEAQ (reference sequence). The CDR3 totals 14 residues. The germline V and J ends were trimmed by 4 bases and 2 bases, with 12 bases remaining between them. CDR3 in DNA: TGTGCCAGCAGCTCCCCCCTTGGGCCCTACGAGCAGTACTTC. This codes for CASSSPLGPYEQYF.

In its sample, this clonotype was seen a few times. The gene calls are TRBV29-1 and TRBJ2-7; no clear D gene. Germline V gene data show CDR1 as SQVTM and CDR2 as ANQGSEA. The length of the CDR3 is 13 residues. Trimming pared 2 bases from V and 5 bases from J, leaving 13 bases between. This CDR3 reads CSVETSYPDEQYF. CDR3 DNA: TGCAGCGTTGAAACCTCATATCCGGACGAGCAGTACTTC.